A single sample is the source of the 14 T cell receptor beta chains below, sequenced in a study of blood T cell repertoires in COVID-19. The table came from immunoSEQ multiplex PCR; TCRdb's copy has only in-frame clones and leaves some out. The sample shows about 340,000 clones, approximately 82% of them seen only once. The sample comprised peripheral blood. The origin of the receptors is a young man with active or convalescent COVID-19.

This clone was detected once. The chain combines TRBV7-2 with TRBJ1-5, with 7 bases identical to TRBD1. V dropped 5 bases and J dropped 11; count of bases not matched to a gene: 12. This CDR3 comprises 14 residues. Germline V gene sequence: CDR1 SGHTA, CDR2 FQGNSA. DNA of the CDR3: TGTGCCAGCAGCAACGACCAGGGGGGTAGGGCCCAGCATTTT. It specifies CASSNDQGGRAQHF.

This chain connects TRBV6-5 to TRBJ2-7, with 14 bases identical to TRBD2. The CDR3 length is 15 residues. Germline CDR1 reads MNHEY; CDR2 reads SVGAGI. The J segment lost 4 bases and the V segment lost 5 bases, leaving 4 bases of the junction unmatched. Written as DNA, the CDR3 is TGTGCCAGCAGTCCTTGGACTAGCGGGGGGTACGAGCAGTACTTC. It specifies CASSPWTSGGYEQYF.

This clone was picked up one time. The genes are TRBV28 and TRBJ1-1; possible D gene TRBD1, 5 bases. The CDR3 runs 15 residues. V was cut by 5 bases and J by 6 bases, with 19 bases left in between. CDR1 and CDR2 from the germline V gene are MDHEN and SYDVKM. The CDR3 DNA follows: TGTGCCAGCAGTACATGGGGCCCCTTGGTCCCTGAAGCTTTCTTT. Translation gives CASSTWGPLVPEAFF.

The chain carries TRBV2 and TRBJ2-7, with 8 bases fitting TRBD1. The CDR3 length is 14 residues. The junction had 2 bases not matched to a gene; V was cut back by 1 base and J by 3 bases. Germline V gene data show CDR1 as SNHLY and CDR2 as FYNNEI. CDR3 bases: TGTGCCAGCAGTGAAGAACAGGGGGACTACGAGCAGTACTTC. Its protein is CASSEEQGDYEQYF. The variable domain in full, with the rest retrieved from reference TRBV2 and TRBJ2-7, is EPEVTQTPSHQVTQMGQEVILRCVPISNHLYFYWYRQILGQKVEFLVSFYNNEISEKSEIFDDQFSVERPDGSNFTLKIRSTKLEDSAMYFCASSEEQGDYEQYFGPGTRLTVT.

This sequence joins TRBV12-5 and TRBJ2-1; 12 positions match TRBD2. Germline V CDR1 and CDR2: LGHNT, FRNRAP. The CDR3 contains 17 residues. Trimming removed 5 bases from V and 4 bases from J; junction bases left unmatched: 9. This CDR3 is CASGPHLTSGGYNEQFF. CDR3 DNA sequence: TGTGCTAGTGGTCCCCATCTCACTAGCGGGGGGTACAATGAGCAGTTCTTC. The full variable domain, rest sourced from reference TRBV12-5 and TRBJ2-1, is DARVTQTPRHKVTEMGQEVTMRCQPILGHNTVFWYRQTMMQGLELLAYFRNRAPLDDSGMPKDRFSAEMPDATLATLKIQPSEPRDSAVYFCASGPHLTSGGYNEQFFGPGTRLTVL.

The V and J genes are TRBV18 and TRBJ1-4, with TRBD1 matching over 7 bases. The CDR3 spans 15 residues. V trimming: 3 bases; J trimming: 5 bases; junction bases outside the gene matches: 6. Germline CDR1 and CDR2: KGHSH and LQKENI. The CDR3 reads CASSPLTGKNEKLFF. The CDR3, as DNA: TGTGCCAGCTCACCGTTGACAGGGAAAAATGAAAAACTGTTTTTT.

The rearrangement links TRBV24-1 to TRBJ2-2; 8 bases are a match to TRBD2. Trimming at V came to 4 bases and at J to 6 bases, leaving 12 bases not matched to a gene. Germline values: CDR1 KGHDR, CDR2 SFDVKD. The CDR3 is 17 amino acids. The CDR3 spells CATSEAGTRLGPGELFF. Written as DNA, the CDR3 is TGTGCCACCAGTGAGGCCGGGACTAGGCTTGGGCCCGGGGAGCTGTTTTTT.

In regard to this clone: Other DNA sequences in this specimen translate into the identical CDR3. The DNA of the CDR3 is TGCGCCAGCAGCTTGGGAGCTTCTGGGGGGGATACGCAGTATTTT. Its protein is CASSLGASGGDTQYF. V is TRBV5-1 and J is TRBJ2-3; perhaps TRBD2 as D (6 bases). CDR3 size: 15 residues. CDR1 and CDR2 from the germline V gene are SGHRS and YFSETQ. V was shortened by 0 bases and J by 6 bases, with 14 bases between the two germline ends.

The rearrangement links TRBV6-5 to TRBJ1-1; D perhaps matches TRBD1 (5 bases). Germline CDR1 is MNHEY and CDR2 is SVGAGI. With 6 bases removed from V and 0 bases from J, the gap between germline ends came to 11 bases. The CDR3 has 14 amino acids. The CDR3 protein is CASRTDRLNTEAFF. The CDR3 DNA reads as TGTGCCAGCAGAACCGACAGATTGAACACTGAAGCTTTCTTT.

The chain uses TRBV4-1 and TRBJ1-3; D unresolved. Germline loops: CDR1 MGHRA, CDR2 YSYEKL. Trimming removed 1 base at V and 0 bases at J, with 7 bases between. There are 15 residues in the CDR3. The CDR3 DNA reads as TGCGCCAGCAGCCAAGCCGAGTACTCTGGAAACACCATATATTTT. It is translated as CASSQAEYSGNTIYF.

About this clone itself: Within the sample, other DNA sequences also encode this same CDR3. This chain connects TRBV7-2 to TRBJ2-7, with D perhaps matching TRBD1 (5 bases). V lost 2 bases, J lost 3 bases, and 5 bases lay in between. The CDR3 sequence is 12 residues long. Germline CDR1 reads SGHTA; CDR2 reads FQGNSA. This chain's CDR3 is CASSLTGYEQYF. Written as DNA, the CDR3 is TGTGCCAGCAGCTTAACAGGCTACGAGCAGTACTTC.

The rearrangement uses TRBV5-1 and TRBJ2-3, with 15 bases aligning to TRBD2. Per the germline V gene, CDR1 is SGHRS and CDR2 is YFSETQ. V dropped 5 bases and J dropped 4; count of bases not matched to a gene: 8. The CDR3 is made up of 17 amino acids. CDR3 loop: CASSFGLAGGQADTQYF. The CDR3 nucleotides read TGCGCCAGCAGTTTCGGACTAGCGGGGGGGCAGGCAGATACGCAGTATTTT.

V and J are TRBV11-2 and TRBJ1-1, with a tentative D call TRBD1 (5 bases). The CDR3 has 17 amino acids. The germline gives CDR1 SGHAT, CDR2 FQNNGV. The V and J ends lost 5 bases and 3 bases respectively, with 22 bases between them. The CDR3 region has the DNA TGTGCCAGCAGCCGCCGGGACTCCCCCCTTGGGGACACTGAAGCTTTCTTT. It yields the protein CASSRRDSPLGDTEAFF. Combining the CDR3 with reference TRBV11-2 and TRBJ1-1 gives the whole variable domain EAGVAQSPRYKIIEKRQSVAFWCNPISGHATLYWYQQILGQGPKLLIQFQNNGVVDDSQLPKDRFSAERLKGVDSTLKIQPAKLEDSAVYLCASSRRDSPLGDTEAFFGQGTRLTVV.

J is TRBJ2-3 and V is TRBV4-1; unclear D gene. Per the germline V gene, CDR1 is MGHRA and CDR2 is YSYEKL. The CDR3 is 13 residues long. V was pared by 0 bases and J by 5 bases, with 6 bases between. The DNA of the CDR3 is TGCGCCAGCAGCCAAGAACCGGGAGATACGCAGTATTTT. Translation: CASSQEPGDTQYF.